This T cell receptor (beta chain) was observed in a study of T cells in localized non-small cell lung cancer. The CDR3 sequence is 18 residues long. J was trimmed by 0 bases and V by 7 bases; bases with no gene match: 11. CDR1 is LNHDA, CDR2 SQIVND, per germline (reference sequence). Repertoires were generated with immunoSEQ multiplex PCR, while TCRdb's copy carries only in-frame clones and drops some. Found here are 1,500 to 2,000 clones, roughly 15% of them singletons; the top ten hold about an eighth. The gene calls are TRBV19 and TRBJ2-2; the match to TRBD2 covers 10 bases. The receptor was derived from an older male donor with stage III squamous cell lung carcinoma. The starting material was normal lung tissue next to the tumor, obtained before any cancer treatment. CDR3 sequence: CASNVGLAGAANTGELFF. CDR3 DNA sequence: TGTGCCAGTAATGTTGGGCTAGCGGGGGCCGCGAACACCGGGGAGCTGTTTTTT.